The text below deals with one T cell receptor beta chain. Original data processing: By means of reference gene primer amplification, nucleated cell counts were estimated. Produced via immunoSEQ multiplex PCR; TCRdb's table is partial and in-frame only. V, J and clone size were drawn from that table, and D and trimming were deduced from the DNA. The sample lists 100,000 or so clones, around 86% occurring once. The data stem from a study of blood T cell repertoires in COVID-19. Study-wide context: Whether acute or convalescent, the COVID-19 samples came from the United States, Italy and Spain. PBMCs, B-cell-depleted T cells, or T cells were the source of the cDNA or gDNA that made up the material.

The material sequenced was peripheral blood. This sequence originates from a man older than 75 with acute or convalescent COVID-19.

The CDR3 nucleotides are TGCGCCAGCAGCTTCTTGGGACAGGATTCCTACAATGAGCAGTTCTTC. Translating it yields CASSFLGQDSYNEQFF. This sequence joins TRBV5-1 and TRBJ2-1; 8 nucleotides match TRBD1. Germline CDR1 and CDR2: SGHRS and YFSETQ. The CDR3 loop spans 16 amino acids. After removal of 2 bases from V and 1 base from J, the junction contained 5 bases not matched to a gene. Using reference TRBV5-1 and TRBJ2-1 for the parts outside the CDR3, the full variable domain is KAGVTQTPRYLIKTRGQQVTLSCSPISGHRSVSWYQQTPGQGLQFLFEYFSETQRNKGNFPGRFSGRQFSNSRSEMNVSTLELGDSALYLCASSFLGQDSYNEQFFGPGTRLTVL.